This T cell receptor (beta chain) was captured by sequencing in a study of T cell changes during pregnancy in multiple sclerosis. The V gene's germline CDR1 is LNHDA and CDR2 SQIVND (reference sequence). The CDR3 loop spans 15 amino acids. V shed 4 bases and J 2 bases; nucleotides not matched to a gene: 8. Using immunoSEQ multiplex PCR, the repertoire was profiled, and TCRdb retains in-frame clones only, with some absent. The repertoire holds about 130,000 clones, with 96% as singletons. This specimen consisted of peripheral blood, obtained after pregnancy. The TCR was taken from a female donor with multiple sclerosis, enrolled in a pregnancy study. The gene calls are TRBV19 and TRBJ2-7; 7 nucleotides match TRBD2. CDR3 DNA: TGTGCCAGTAGTACGCCCGGGAGGCTGACCTACGAGCAGTACTTC. This translates into CASSTPGRLTYEQYF.